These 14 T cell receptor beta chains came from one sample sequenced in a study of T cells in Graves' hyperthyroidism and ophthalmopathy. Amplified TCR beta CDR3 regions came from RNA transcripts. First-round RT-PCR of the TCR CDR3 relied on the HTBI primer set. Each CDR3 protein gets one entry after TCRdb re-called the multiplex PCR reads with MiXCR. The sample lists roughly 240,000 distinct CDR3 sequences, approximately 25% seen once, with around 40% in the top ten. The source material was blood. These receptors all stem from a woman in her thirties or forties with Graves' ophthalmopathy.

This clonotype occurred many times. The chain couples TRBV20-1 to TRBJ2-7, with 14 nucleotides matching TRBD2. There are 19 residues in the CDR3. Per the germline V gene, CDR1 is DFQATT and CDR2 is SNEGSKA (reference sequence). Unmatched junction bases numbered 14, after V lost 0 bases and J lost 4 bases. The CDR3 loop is CSARELMTSGRAGSYEQYF. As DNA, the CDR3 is TGCAGTGCTAGAGAGCTGATGACTAGCGGGAGGGCCGGTAGTTACGAGCAGTACTTC.

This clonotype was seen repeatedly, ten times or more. CDR3 sequence: CASGQGKMAGELFF. CDR3 DNA: TGTGCCAGCGGGCAGGGAAAAATGGCCGGGGAGCTGTTTTTT. J is TRBJ2-2 and V is TRBV2, with D possibly being TRBD1 (5 bases). The CDR3 has 14 residues. V lost 8 bases and J 6 bases, leaving 16 bases between the germline ends. Germline V gene sequence: CDR1 SNHLY, CDR2 FYNNEI.

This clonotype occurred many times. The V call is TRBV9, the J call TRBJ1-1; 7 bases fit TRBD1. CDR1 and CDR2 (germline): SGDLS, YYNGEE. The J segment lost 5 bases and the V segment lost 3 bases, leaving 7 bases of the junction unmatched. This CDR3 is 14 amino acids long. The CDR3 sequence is CASSATGLGTEAFF. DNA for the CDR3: TGTGCCAGCAGCGCGACAGGGCTTGGAACTGAAGCTTTCTTT.

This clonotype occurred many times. DNA of the CDR3: TGTGCCAGCAGCTTTGACGCCCTTGGTCAGCCCCAGCATTTT. Encoded protein: CASSFDALGQPQHF. V is TRBV6-5 and J is TRBJ1-5; D is unresolved. Germline values: CDR1 MNHEY, CDR2 SVGAGI. The V and J ends lost 6 bases and 6 bases respectively, with 15 bases between them. The length of the CDR3 is 14 residues.

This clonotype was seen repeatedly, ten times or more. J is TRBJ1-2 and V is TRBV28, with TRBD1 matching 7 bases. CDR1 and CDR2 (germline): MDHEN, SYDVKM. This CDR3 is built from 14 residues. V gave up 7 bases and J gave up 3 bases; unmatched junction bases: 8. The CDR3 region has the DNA TGTGCCAGCACCCAGACAGGGCCTTACTATGGCTACACCTTC. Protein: CASTQTGPYYGYTF.

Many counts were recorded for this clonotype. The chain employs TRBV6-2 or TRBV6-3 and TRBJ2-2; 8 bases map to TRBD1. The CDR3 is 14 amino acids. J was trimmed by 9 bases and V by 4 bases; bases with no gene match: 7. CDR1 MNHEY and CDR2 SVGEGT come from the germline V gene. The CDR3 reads CASSSSTGARELFF. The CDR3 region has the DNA TGTGCCAGCAGTTCCTCGACAGGGGCCCGGGAGCTGTTTTTT.

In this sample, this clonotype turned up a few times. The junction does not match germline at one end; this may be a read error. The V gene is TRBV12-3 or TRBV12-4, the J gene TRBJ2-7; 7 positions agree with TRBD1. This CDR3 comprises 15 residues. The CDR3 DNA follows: TGTGTCAGCAGTCTCCTGAGGGGGCGCAACAACGAGCAGTACTTC. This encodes CVSSLLRGRNNEQYF.

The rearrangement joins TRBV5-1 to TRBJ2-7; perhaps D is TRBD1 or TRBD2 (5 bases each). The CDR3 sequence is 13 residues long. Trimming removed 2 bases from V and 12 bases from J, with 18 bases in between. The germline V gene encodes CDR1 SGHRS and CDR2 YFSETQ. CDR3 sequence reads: CASSFEGPTSLYF. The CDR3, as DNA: TGCGCCAGCAGCTTCGAGGGGCCGACCTCTTTGTACTTC.

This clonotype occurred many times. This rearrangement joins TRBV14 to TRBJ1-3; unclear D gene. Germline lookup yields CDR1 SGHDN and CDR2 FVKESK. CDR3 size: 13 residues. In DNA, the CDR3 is TGTGCTCCCGTCCAACAAATTAGTAACACCATATATTTT. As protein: CAPVQQISNTIYF.

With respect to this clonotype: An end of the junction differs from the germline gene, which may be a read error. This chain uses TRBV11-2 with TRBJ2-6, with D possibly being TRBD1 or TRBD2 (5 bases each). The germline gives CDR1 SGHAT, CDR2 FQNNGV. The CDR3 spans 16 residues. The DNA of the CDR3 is TGTGCCAGCAGCTTCGAGAGGGTGACTGGGGCCAACGTCCCGACTTTC. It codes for CASSFERVTGANVPTF. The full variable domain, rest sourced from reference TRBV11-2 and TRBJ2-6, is EAGVAQSPRYKIIEKRQSVAFWCNPISGHATLYWYQQILGQGPKLLIQFQNNGVVDDSQLPKDRFSAERLKGVDSTLKIQPAKLEDSAVYLCASSFERVTGANVPTFGAGSRLTVL.

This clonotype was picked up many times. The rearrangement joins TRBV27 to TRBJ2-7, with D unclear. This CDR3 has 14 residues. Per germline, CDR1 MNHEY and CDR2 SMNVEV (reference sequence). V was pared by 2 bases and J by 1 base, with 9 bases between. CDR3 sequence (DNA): TGTGCCAGCAGTTTACAGTGGGGTTCCTACGAGCAGTACTTC. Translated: CASSLQWGSYEQYF.

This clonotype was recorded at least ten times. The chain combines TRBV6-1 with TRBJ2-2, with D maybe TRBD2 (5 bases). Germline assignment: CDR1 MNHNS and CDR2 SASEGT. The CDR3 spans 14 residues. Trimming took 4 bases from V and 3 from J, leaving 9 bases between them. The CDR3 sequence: CASSGGEYTGELFF. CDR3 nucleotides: TGTGCCAGCAGTGGTGGGGAGTACACCGGGGAGCTGTTTTTT.

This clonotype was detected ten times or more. The CDR3, as DNA: TGCAGTGCTACCCAATCCCCGGGACAGCCATATAGCAATCAGCCCCAGCATTTT. This sequence encodes CSATQSPGQPYSNQPQHF. This rearrangement joins TRBV20-1 to TRBJ1-5; TRBD1 aligns across 7 bases. This CDR3 contains 18 residues. Germline V gives CDR1 DFQATT, CDR2 SNEGSKA (reference sequence). The junction had 15 bases not matched to a gene; V was cut back by 4 bases and J by 0 bases.

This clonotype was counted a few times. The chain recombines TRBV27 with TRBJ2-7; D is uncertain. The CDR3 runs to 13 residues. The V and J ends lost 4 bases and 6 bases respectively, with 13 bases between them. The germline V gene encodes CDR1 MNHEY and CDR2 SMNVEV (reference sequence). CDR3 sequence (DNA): TGTGCCAGCAGTTCTAACAGTTTCCTCGAGCAGTACTTC. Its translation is CASSSNSFLEQYF.